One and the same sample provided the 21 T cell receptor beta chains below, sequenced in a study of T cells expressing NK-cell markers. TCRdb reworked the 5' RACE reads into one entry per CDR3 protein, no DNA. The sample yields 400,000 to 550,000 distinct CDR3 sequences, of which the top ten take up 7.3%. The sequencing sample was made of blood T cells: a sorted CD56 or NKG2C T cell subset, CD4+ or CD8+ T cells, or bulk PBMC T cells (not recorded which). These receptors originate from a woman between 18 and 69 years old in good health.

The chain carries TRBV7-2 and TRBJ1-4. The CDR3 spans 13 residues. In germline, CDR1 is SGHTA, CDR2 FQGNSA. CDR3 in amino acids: CASSFGPNEKLFF.

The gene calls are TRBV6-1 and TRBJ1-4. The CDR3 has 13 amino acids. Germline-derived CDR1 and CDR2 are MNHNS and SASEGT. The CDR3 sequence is CASGWAGNEKLFF.

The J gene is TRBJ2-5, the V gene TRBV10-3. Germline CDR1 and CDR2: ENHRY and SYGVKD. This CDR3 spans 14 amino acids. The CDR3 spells CAISESSSLETQYF.

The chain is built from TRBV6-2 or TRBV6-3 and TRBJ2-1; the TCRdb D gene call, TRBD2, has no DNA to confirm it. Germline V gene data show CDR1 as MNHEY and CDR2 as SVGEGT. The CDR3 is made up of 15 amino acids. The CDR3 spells CASSSAGGPYNEQFF.

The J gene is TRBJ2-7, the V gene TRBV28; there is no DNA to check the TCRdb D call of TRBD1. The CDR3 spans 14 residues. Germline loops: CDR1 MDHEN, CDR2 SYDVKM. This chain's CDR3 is CASRYGQSSYEQYF.

The CDR3 protein is CASSFLAGETQYF. V usage is TRBV5-1 and J usage is TRBJ2-5; TCRdb's D call of TRBD1 is untestable without DNA. From germline, CDR1 is SGHRS and CDR2 YFSETQ. This CDR3 is built from 13 residues.

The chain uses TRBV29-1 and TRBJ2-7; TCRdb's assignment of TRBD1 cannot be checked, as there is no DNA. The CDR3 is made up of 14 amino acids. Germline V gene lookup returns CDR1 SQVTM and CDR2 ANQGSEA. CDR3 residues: CSVERIGDSYEQYF.

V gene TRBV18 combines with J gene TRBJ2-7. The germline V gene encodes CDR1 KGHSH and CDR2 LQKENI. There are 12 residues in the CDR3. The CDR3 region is CASSPGMGEQYF.

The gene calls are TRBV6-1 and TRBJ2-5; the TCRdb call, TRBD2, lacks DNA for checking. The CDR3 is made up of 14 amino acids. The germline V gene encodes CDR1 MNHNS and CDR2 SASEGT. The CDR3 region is CASRMALYQETQYF.

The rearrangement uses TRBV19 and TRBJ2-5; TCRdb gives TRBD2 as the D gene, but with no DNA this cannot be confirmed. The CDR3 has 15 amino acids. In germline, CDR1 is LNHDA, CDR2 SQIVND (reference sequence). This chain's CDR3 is CASRKIAGAPETQYF.

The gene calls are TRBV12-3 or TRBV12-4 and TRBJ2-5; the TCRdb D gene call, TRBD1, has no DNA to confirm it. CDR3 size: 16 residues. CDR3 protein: CASDLGGGGSEETQYF.

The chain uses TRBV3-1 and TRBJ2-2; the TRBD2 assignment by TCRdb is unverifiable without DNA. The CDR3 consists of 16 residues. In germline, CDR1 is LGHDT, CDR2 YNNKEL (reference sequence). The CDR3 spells CASSRRGGPNTGELFF.

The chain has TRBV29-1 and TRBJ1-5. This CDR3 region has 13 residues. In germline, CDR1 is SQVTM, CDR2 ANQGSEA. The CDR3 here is CSVGQISNQPQHF.

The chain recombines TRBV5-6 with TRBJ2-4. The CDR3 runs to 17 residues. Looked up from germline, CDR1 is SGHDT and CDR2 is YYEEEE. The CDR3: CASSLALERTAKNIQYF.

CDR3 sequence: CASSFTGKTEAFF. This chain joins TRBV7-2 and TRBJ1-1; the TRBD1 assignment by TCRdb is unverifiable without DNA. The germline CDR1 and CDR2 sequences are SGHTA and FQGNSA. The CDR3 length is 13 residues. The full variable domain, with the rest looked up from reference TRBV7-2 and TRBJ1-1, is GAGVSQSPSNKVTEKGKDVELRCDPISGHTALYWYRQSLGQGLEFLIYFQGNSAPDKSGLPSDRFSAERTGGSVSTLTIQRTQQEDSAVYLCASSFTGKTEAFFGQGTRLTVV.

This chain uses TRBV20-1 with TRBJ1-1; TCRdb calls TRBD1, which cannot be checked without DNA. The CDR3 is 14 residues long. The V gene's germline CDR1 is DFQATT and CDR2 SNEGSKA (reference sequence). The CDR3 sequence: CSASNRRGNTEAFF.

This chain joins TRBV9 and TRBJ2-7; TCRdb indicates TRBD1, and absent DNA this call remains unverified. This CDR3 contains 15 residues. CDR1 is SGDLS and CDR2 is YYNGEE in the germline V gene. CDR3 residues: CASSPQQGGSYEQYF.

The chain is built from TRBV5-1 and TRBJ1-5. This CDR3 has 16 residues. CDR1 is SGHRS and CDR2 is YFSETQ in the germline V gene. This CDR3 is CASSLVPRSRNQPQHF. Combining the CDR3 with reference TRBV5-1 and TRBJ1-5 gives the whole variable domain KAGVTQTPRYLIKTRGQQVTLSCSPISGHRSVSWYQQTPGQGLQFLFEYFSETQRNKGNFPGRFSGRQFSNSRSEMNVSTLELGDSALYLCASSLVPRSRNQPQHFGDGTRLSIL.

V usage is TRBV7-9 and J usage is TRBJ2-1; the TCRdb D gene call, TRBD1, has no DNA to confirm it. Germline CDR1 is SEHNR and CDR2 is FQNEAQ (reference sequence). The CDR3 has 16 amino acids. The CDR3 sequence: CASSRTPSLPYNEQFF.

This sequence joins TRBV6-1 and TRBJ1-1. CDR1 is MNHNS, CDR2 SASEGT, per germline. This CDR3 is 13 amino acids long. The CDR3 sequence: CASNKDGDTEAFF.

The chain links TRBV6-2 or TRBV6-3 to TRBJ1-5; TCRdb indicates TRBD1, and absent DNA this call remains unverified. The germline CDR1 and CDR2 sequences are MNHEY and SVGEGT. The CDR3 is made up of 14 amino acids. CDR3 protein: CASSYGQGRQPQHF.